These 3 T cell receptor beta chains originate from one sample sequenced in a study of blood T cell repertoires in COVID-19. Profiled with immunoSEQ multiplex PCR; TCRdb holds only in-frame clones, not every one. The table lists 490,000 or so clones, more than 75% of them singletons. The specimen sequenced was PBMCs or T cells enriched from blood (not recorded which). The receptors here all came from a woman aged 40 to 49 who had recovered from COVID-19.

The genes are TRBV7-2 and TRBJ2-3; TRBD2 is a possible D gene (6 bases). V was clipped by 5 bases and J by 3 bases, with 12 bases between them. This CDR3 has 14 residues. Germline CDR1 and CDR2: SGHTA and FQGNSA. CDR3 sequence reads: CASSPRRATDTQYF. The DNA for the CDR3 is TGTGCCAGCAGCCCACGGAGGGCGACAGATACGCAGTATTTT.

In this sample, this clone turned up a few times. This chain links TRBV7-9 with TRBJ1-5; 8 positions match TRBD1. The CDR3 runs 16 residues. From germline, CDR1 is SEHNR and CDR2 FQNEAQ (reference sequence). Unmatched junction bases numbered 6, after V lost 3 bases and J lost 2 bases. In DNA form, the CDR3 reads TGTGCCAGCAGCTTTGGTGACAGGGGAGGCAATCAGCCCCAGCATTTT. Translating it yields CASSFGDRGGNQPQHF.

There are a few counts of this clone. The genes are TRBV6-2 or TRBV6-3 and TRBJ1-2; D possibly corresponds to TRBD1 (5 bases). Germline V gives CDR1 MNHEY, CDR2 SVGEGT. The CDR3 consists of 12 residues. Trimming took off 0 bases at V and 11 bases at J, with 10 bases between the two ends. Here the CDR3 DNA reads TGTGCCAGCAGTTACTCCCTCGCAGGGTACACCTTC. Amino acids: CASSYSLAGYTF.